These T cell receptor beta chains were read from a single sample in a study of beta chain features in type 1 diabetes. Assay: immunoSEQ multiplex PCR; the TCRdb copy retains only in-frame clones and omits some. The sample holds about 290,000 clones, about 8% seen once. Sequencing was carried out using central memory CD4+ T cells from blood. These receptors were collected from a woman aged 18-29 years in good health. CDR3s include the opening cysteine and the closing phenylalanine or tryptophan. A D gene is named only where the DNA matches it firmly. The size of a clone is reported for some rows only, either as once, few or many, or as a class for expanded clones.

V gene	D gene	clone size	J gene	CDR3 length	CDR3 DNA	CDR3 protein
TRBV4-2	TRBD2	few	TRBJ2-1	16	TGTGCCAGCAGCCAAGCGGACGCGGGGGGGATCAATGAGCAGTTCTTC	CASSQADAGGINEQFF
TRBV5-6	TRBD2	-	TRBJ2-1	14	TGTGCCAGCAGCTTAAGCGGGAGGGAGGATGAGCAGTTCTTC	CASSLSGREDEQFF
TRBV5-1	-	-	TRBJ1-1	14	TGCGCCAGCAGCTTGGGACAGACGAACACTGAAGCTTTCTTT	CASSLGQTNTEAFF
TRBV7-9	TRBD1	few	TRBJ1-4	15	TGTGCCAGCAGCTTACGGCAGGGGGGTCCTGAAAAACTGTTTTTT	CASSLRQGGPEKLFF
TRBV11-2	TRBD2	few	TRBJ2-5	18	TGTGCCAGCAGCTCGCTAAAAGTAGCGGGGGGGCAAGAAGAGACCCAGTACTTC	CASSSLKVAGGQEETQYF
TRBV5-4	TRBD2	few	TRBJ2-5	16	TGTGCCAGCAGCCCCCGGGTAGCGGGAGCGGGGGAGACCCAGTACTTC	CASSPRVAGAGETQYF
TRBV7-7	-	-	TRBJ2-1	13	TGTGCTAGCAGCTTAAATCCAGTAAATGAGCAGTTCTTC	CASSLNPVNEQFF
TRBV10-3	-	few	TRBJ2-3	11	TGTGCCATCAGTTCGGCAGATACGCAGTATTTT	CAISSADTQYF
TRBV29-1	-	-	TRBJ2-7	10	TGCAGCGTTTCGCACGACGAGCAGTACTTC	CSVSHDEQYF
TRBV28	-	-	TRBJ2-3	16	TGTGCCAGCAATACCCAGGGGTTTTCTGCCCGAGATACGCAGTATTTT	CASNTQGFSARDTQYF